The 30 T cell receptor beta chains presented below share a single source sample, sequenced in a study of T cells in Graves' hyperthyroidism and ophthalmopathy. Researchers amplified the TCR beta CDR3 regions from RNA transcripts. TCR CDR3 regions were first amplified by RT-PCR with HTBI primers. Each CDR3 protein gets one entry after TCRdb re-called the multiplex PCR reads with MiXCR. The repertoire consists of about 690,000 distinct CDR3 sequences, with approximately 15% occurring once and the leading ten covering less than 20%. Sequenced: blood. The receptors were sampled from a man aged 50-59 years with Graves' hyperthyroidism.

The J gene is TRBJ1-2, the V gene TRBV4-1; D might be TRBD1 (5 bases). Germline-derived CDR1 and CDR2 are MGHRA and YSYEKL. This CDR3 has 16 amino acids. The V and J ends lost 1 base and 6 bases respectively, with 18 bases between them. The CDR3 spells CASSQVVIRGSDGYTF. The CDR3 bases are TGCGCCAGCAGCCAAGTGGTTATTAGGGGATCGGATGGCTACACCTTC.

Ten or more counts support this clonotype. The chain joins TRBV3-1 to TRBJ2-1, with D tentatively TRBD2 (5 bases). CDR3 length: 15 amino acids. The germline CDR1 and CDR2 sequences are LGHDT and YNNKEL (reference sequence). V lost 9 bases, J lost 8 bases, and 23 bases lay in between. CDR3 sequence reads: CASTFTGLGFDEQFF. The CDR3 DNA reads TGTGCCAGTACATTTACCGGACTGGGATTCGATGAGCAGTTCTTC.

This sequence joins TRBV5-1 and TRBJ2-3; D is unclear. CDR3 length: 12 amino acids. Trimming left V 6 bases short and J 2 bases short, with 7 bases between. Germline CDR1 reads SGHRS; CDR2 reads YFSETQ. CDR3: CASTPNTDTQYF. CDR3 coding DNA: TGCGCCAGCACGCCTAACACAGATACGCAGTATTTT. The variable domain in full, completed from reference TRBV5-1 and TRBJ2-3, reads KAGVTQTPRYLIKTRGQQVTLSCSPISGHRSVSWYQQTPGQGLQFLFEYFSETQRNKGNFPGRFSGRQFSNSRSEMNVSTLELGDSALYLCASTPNTDTQYFGPGTRLTVL.

This sequence joins TRBV25-1 and TRBJ2-2, with TRBD2 identical over 9 bases. CDR1 MGHDK and CDR2 SYGVNS come from the germline V gene. V was clipped by 4 bases and J by 7 bases; unmatched bases: 4. There are 14 residues in the CDR3. The CDR3 coding sequence is TGTGCCAGCAGTGGTCTAGCGGGGATCGGGGAGCTGTTTTTT. It yields the protein CASSGLAGIGELFF.

The V call is TRBV7-3, the J call TRBJ2-1, with 9 bases lining up with TRBD1. V was pared by 5 bases and J by 1 base, with 6 bases of the junction left unmatched. Germline lookup yields CDR1 SGHTA and CDR2 FQGTGA. This CDR3 comprises 16 residues. The CDR3 sequence: CASSPYGQGSYNEQFF. In DNA form, the CDR3 reads TGTGCCAGCAGCCCCTACGGACAGGGGTCCTACAATGAGCAGTTCTTC.

A few counts support this clonotype. The rearrangement joins TRBV20-1 to TRBJ2-1; D is perhaps TRBD2 (6 bases). The germline V gene encodes CDR1 DFQATT and CDR2 SNEGSKA (reference sequence). V was cut by 3 bases and J by 5 bases, with 29 bases left in between. CDR3 size: 19 residues. CDR3 sequence (DNA): TGCAGTGCTAGTATCAGGGCGGGGACCTCAAGGACCGGCCACAATGAGCAGTTCTTC. Amino acids: CSASIRAGTSRTGHNEQFF.

The chain employs TRBV7-9 and TRBJ1-5, with D tentatively TRBD1 (5 bases). CDR3 length: 12 amino acids. Germline assignment: CDR1 SEHNR and CDR2 FQNEAQ (reference sequence). Trimming stripped 4 bases from V and 7 bases from J, with 8 bases between. CDR3 sequence reads: CASSWRDQPQHF. CDR3 DNA: TGTGCCAGCAGCTGGAGGGACCAGCCCCAGCATTTT.

This clonotype was picked up a small number of times. This rearrangement joins TRBV19 to TRBJ2-1; 10 bases are a match to TRBD2. Germline V gene lookup returns CDR1 LNHDA and CDR2 SQIVND (reference sequence). This CDR3 region has 15 residues. V dropped 4 bases and J dropped 4; count of bases not matched to a gene: 4. In nucleotides, the CDR3 is TGTGCCAGTAGTAGAGCGGGAGGGCCGTACAATGAGCAGTTCTTC. This translates into CASSRAGGPYNEQFF.

This clonotype was found a few times. The chain uses TRBV7-9 and TRBJ1-4, with 7 positions matching TRBD1. The germline V gene encodes CDR1 SEHNR and CDR2 FQNEAQ (reference sequence). This CDR3 contains 15 residues. After removal of 5 bases from V and 3 bases from J, the junction contained 6 bases not matched to a gene. Written as DNA, the CDR3 is TGTGCCAGCAGCCTCACAGGGGAAGCTAATGAAAAACTGTTTTTT. This sequence encodes CASSLTGEANEKLFF.

V usage is TRBV15 and J usage is TRBJ1-1; 9 bases are shared with TRBD1. The CDR3 has 16 residues. Germline-derived CDR1 and CDR2 are LNHNV and YYDKDF (reference sequence). The junction had 15 bases not matched to a gene; V was cut back by 6 bases and J by 7 bases. The CDR3 DNA sequence: TGTGCCACCAGGGTAGGGACAGGGATAATGGACGGTGAAGCTTTCTTT. Translating it yields CATRVGTGIMDGEAFF.

This clonotype has a count of ten or more. The J gene is TRBJ1-1, the V gene TRBV28; tentative D call: TRBD1 (5 bases). The germline V gene encodes CDR1 MDHEN and CDR2 SYDVKM. The CDR3 is made up of 15 amino acids. The germline V and J ends were trimmed by 1 base and 1 base, with 10 bases remaining between them. The CDR3 is CASSLSWGRNTEAFF. The DNA for the CDR3 is TGTGCCAGCAGTTTATCCTGGGGCCGGAACACTGAAGCTTTCTTT. Filled out from reference TRBV28 and TRBJ1-1, the complete variable domain reads DVKVTQSSRYLVKRTGEKVFLECVQDMDHENMFWYRQDPGLGLRLIYFSYDVKMKEKGDIPEGYSVSREKKERFSLILESASTNQTSMYLCASSLSWGRNTEAFFGQGTRLTVV.

This clonotype was detected ten times or more. The chain carries TRBV27 and TRBJ1-2; no definite D call. Trimming took 6 bases from V and 8 from J, leaving 16 bases between them. In germline, CDR1 is MNHEY, CDR2 SMNVEV (reference sequence). The CDR3 loop spans 13 amino acids. The CDR3 is CASSRDFGSGYTF. The CDR3 nucleotides read TGTGCCAGCAGCAGAGACTTCGGGAGCGGCTACACCTTC.

In regard to this clonotype: A much larger clone differs by one base, so this may be a read error. This sequence joins TRBV11-2 and TRBJ2-3; TRBD1 might be the D (5 bases). Germline V CDR1 and CDR2: SGHAT, FQNNGV. CDR3 size: 14 residues. The CDR3 loop is CASSARETTDTRYF. The CDR3 bases are TGTGCCAGCAGCGCCAGGGAAACTACAGATACGCGGTATTTT.

This clonotype was recorded at least ten times. This chain uses TRBV28 with TRBJ1-1, with 7 bases that match TRBD1. V shed 3 bases, J shed 1 base, and the junction held 5 bases outside the gene matches. CDR1 is MDHEN, CDR2 SYDVKM, per germline. The CDR3 sequence is 15 residues long. CDR3 sequence: CASSLEGAGNTEAFF. CDR3 DNA: TGTGCCAGCAGTTTGGAGGGGGCGGGGAACACTGAAGCTTTCTTT. Supplemented by reference TRBV28 and TRBJ1-1, the full variable domain reads DVKVTQSSRYLVKRTGEKVFLECVQDMDHENMFWYRQDPGLGLRLIYFSYDVKMKEKGDIPEGYSVSREKKERFSLILESASTNQTSMYLCASSLEGAGNTEAFFGQGTRLTVV.

The V and J genes are TRBV6-1 and TRBJ2-5; 10 bases are a match to TRBD1. The germline CDR1 and CDR2 sequences are MNHNS and SASEGT. The trim removed 1 base at V and 5 bases at J, leaving 7 bases unmatched. The CDR3 contains 16 residues. The DNA for the CDR3 is TGTGCCAGCAGTGAAGACGAGACAGGGGGCAGGGAGACCCAGTACTTC. Protein sequence: CASSEDETGGRETQYF.

This clonotype has a handful of counts. The chain combines TRBV9 with TRBJ1-5, with TRBD1 matching over 10 bases. The length of the CDR3 is 15 residues. The germline gives CDR1 SGDLS, CDR2 YYNGEE. V dropped 3 bases and J dropped 4; count of bases not matched to a gene: 4. This CDR3 reads CASSATGGWNQPQHF. In DNA, the CDR3 is TGTGCCAGCAGCGCGACAGGGGGCTGGAATCAGCCCCAGCATTTT.

In this sample, this clonotype turned up many times. The V gene is TRBV20-1, the J gene TRBJ2-7; D remains ambiguous. Looked up from germline, CDR1 is DFQATT and CDR2 is SNEGSKA (reference sequence). The germline V and J ends were trimmed by 5 bases and 3 bases, with 23 bases remaining between them. The CDR3 covers 16 residues. CDR3 in DNA: TGCAGTGCTCCCCCGCCCGGTGGTCCCGCCGTCTACGAGCAGTACTTC. It translates to CSAPPPGGPAVYEQYF.

There are many counts of this clonotype. This sequence joins TRBV5-1 and TRBJ2-2, with 7 positions matching TRBD1. Trimming cost V 4 bases and J 5 bases; bases outside gene matches: 5. The CDR3 length is 14 residues. Germline values: CDR1 SGHRS, CDR2 YFSETQ. The CDR3 region is CASSEGASTGELFF. CDR3 DNA sequence: TGCGCCAGCAGCGAGGGGGCGAGTACCGGGGAGCTGTTTTTT.

This clonotype was detected a few times. The chain combines TRBV20-1 with TRBJ2-1; D is possibly TRBD2 (7 bases). The CDR3 consists of 16 residues. From germline, CDR1 is DFQATT and CDR2 SNEGSKA (reference sequence). Trimming cost V 5 bases and J 7 bases, with 24 bases left between them. The CDR3 protein is CSAGSGESGAKNEQFF. The CDR3 DNA is TGCAGTGCTGGATCAGGGGAGAGCGGGGCTAAAAATGAGCAGTTCTTC.

This clonotype showed up many times. The rearrangement joins TRBV24-1 to TRBJ2-3, with TRBD2 identical over 15 bases. CDR3 length: 17 amino acids. Germline V gene lookup returns CDR1 KGHDR and CDR2 SFDVKD. With 4 bases clipped from V and 5 bases from J, the junction kept 6 bases outside the gene matches. CDR3 protein: CATSDLGLAGGEDTQYF. For the CDR3, the DNA is TGTGCCACCAGTGACCTCGGACTAGCGGGAGGGGAAGATACGCAGTATTTT.

In regard to this clonotype: The junction departs from germline at one end; a sequencing error may be responsible. The rearrangement uses TRBV7-9 and TRBJ1-6, with D perhaps TRBD1 (5 bases). This CDR3 spans 14 amino acids. Germline assignment: CDR1 SEHNR and CDR2 FQNEAQ (reference sequence). This chain's CDR3 is CASSFGAEISPLQF. CDR3 in DNA: TGTGCCAGCAGCTTTGGGGCAGAGATTTCACCCCTCCAGTTT.

V is TRBV7-8 and J is TRBJ2-7; D possibly uses TRBD1 or TRBD2 (6 bases each). Germline loops: CDR1 SGHVS, CDR2 FQNEAQ. V was cut by 1 base and J by 6 bases, with 16 bases left in between. There are 15 residues in the CDR3. CDR3 nucleotides: TGTGCCAGCAGCTTAGAGAGGTTCGGGGGCGGCGAGCAGTACTTC. It is translated as CASSLERFGGGEQYF.

This clonotype was seen ten or more times. V usage is TRBV27 and J usage is TRBJ1-4; a weak D match, TRBD1 (6 bases). The CDR3 covers 14 residues. Germline CDR1 and CDR2: MNHEY and SMNVEV (reference sequence). The V end lost 2 bases, the J end lost 9 bases, and 13 bases lay between the germline ends. DNA of the CDR3: TGTGCCAGCAGTTTAGGGGGGGCCGGGAAAAAACTGTTTTTT. Its translation: CASSLGGAGKKLFF.

This clonotype was seen a handful of times. The gene calls are TRBV19 and TRBJ2-1, with TRBD2 identical over 7 bases. CDR1 and CDR2 (germline): LNHDA, SQIVND (reference sequence). This CDR3 spans 15 amino acids. J gave up 0 bases and V 7 bases, and 6 bases lay outside the gene matches. The DNA for the CDR3 is TGTGCCAGTAAACGCGGGGGTAGCTCCTACAATGAGCAGTTCTTC. This codes for CASKRGGSSYNEQFF.

There are many counts of this clonotype. The chain has TRBV28 and TRBJ2-3, with TRBD2 matching over 8 bases. The CDR3 has 15 amino acids. Germline V gene sequence: CDR1 MDHEN, CDR2 SYDVKM. V shed 6 bases, J shed 3 bases, and the junction held 8 bases outside the gene matches. The CDR3 region has the DNA TGTGCCAGCAGCACAGCGGGAGAGGGAACAGATACGCAGTATTTT. Residues: CASSTAGEGTDTQYF.

This clonotype was observed a handful of times. V gene TRBV29-1 combines with J gene TRBJ2-7; D might be TRBD2 (6 bases). The ends were cut back, 2 bases at V and 2 bases at J, with 16 bases in the middle. The CDR3 has 15 amino acids. CDR1 is SQVTM and CDR2 is ANQGSEA in the germline V gene. The DNA of the CDR3 is TGCAGCGTTGAACTTTCTAGCGCCCCAACCTACGAGCAGTACTTC. Protein product: CSVELSSAPTYEQYF.

V and J are TRBV13 and TRBJ2-7, with D tentatively TRBD1 (5 bases). Germline CDR1 and CDR2: PRHDT and FYEKMQ (reference sequence). V lost 1 base to trimming and J lost 3 bases, with 13 bases between them. The CDR3 covers 15 residues. The CDR3 protein is CASSLARHDSYEQYF. The DNA of the CDR3 is TGTGCCAGCAGCTTAGCCAGACATGACAGCTACGAGCAGTACTTC.

This chain uses TRBV12-3 or TRBV12-4 with TRBJ1-5; D is unresolved. V was clipped by 8 bases and J by 0 bases, with 17 bases between them. The CDR3 loop spans 16 amino acids. The CDR3, as DNA: TGTGCCAGCGCCCGACGGGGAGGATTTAGCAATCAGCCCCAGCATTTT. The encoded protein is CASARRGGFSNQPQHF.

This clonotype was detected many times. This chain connects TRBV20-1 to TRBJ2-7, with D hard to call. CDR3 size: 14 residues. Germline CDR1 DFQATT, CDR2 SNEGSKA (reference sequence). The V and J ends lost 6 bases and 0 bases respectively, with 15 bases between them. CDR3 protein: CSASGSFLSYEQYF. The CDR3 nucleotides are TGCAGTGCCAGTGGGTCATTCCTCTCCTACGAGCAGTACTTC.

This clonotype was recorded many times. V and J are TRBV29-1 and TRBJ2-3; 10 bases fit TRBD2. Per germline, CDR1 SQVTM and CDR2 ANQGSEA. After removal of 1 base from V and 4 bases from J, the junction contained 5 bases not matched to a gene. The CDR3 has 15 amino acids. CDR3 protein: CSVEGLAGVPDTQYF. CDR3 DNA: TGCAGCGTTGAAGGGCTAGCGGGAGTGCCAGATACGCAGTATTTT.